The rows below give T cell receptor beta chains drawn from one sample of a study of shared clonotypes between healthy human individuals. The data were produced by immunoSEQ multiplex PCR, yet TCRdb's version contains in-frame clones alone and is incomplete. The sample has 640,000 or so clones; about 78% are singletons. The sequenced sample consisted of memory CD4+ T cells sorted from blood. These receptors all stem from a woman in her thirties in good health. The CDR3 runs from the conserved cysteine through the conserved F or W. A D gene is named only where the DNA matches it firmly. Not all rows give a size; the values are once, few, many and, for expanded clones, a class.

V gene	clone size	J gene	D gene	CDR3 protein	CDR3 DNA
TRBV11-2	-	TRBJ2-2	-	CASSLDPYLVGELFF	TGTGCCAGCAGCTTAGATCCATATTTGGTCGGGGAGCTGTTTTTT
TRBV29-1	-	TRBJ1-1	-	CSAPTRGTEAFF	TGCAGCGCTCCGACCAGAGGCACTGAAGCTTTCTTT
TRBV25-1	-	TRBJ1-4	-	CASSESDEKLFF	TGTGCCAGCAGTGAATCGGATGAAAAACTGTTTTTT
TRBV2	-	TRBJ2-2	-	CASSESRQNTGELFF	TGTGCCAGCAGTGAAAGCAGGCAGAACACCGGGGAGCTGTTTTTT
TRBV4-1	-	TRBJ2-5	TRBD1	CASSLAWTGDATQYF	TGCGCCAGCAGCCTAGCATGGACAGGGGATGCAACCCAGTACTTC
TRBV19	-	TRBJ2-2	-	CASLPTVGNTGELFF	TGTGCCAGCCTCCCGACAGTAGGGAACACCGGGGAGCTGTTTTTT
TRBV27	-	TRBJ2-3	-	CASSETPEGMDTQYF	TGTGCCAGCAGCGAGACACCGGAGGGGATGGATACGCAGTATTTT
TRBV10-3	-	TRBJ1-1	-	CAISAPPRVMAFF	TGTGCCATCAGTGCGCCCCCCAGGGTTATGGCTTTCTTT
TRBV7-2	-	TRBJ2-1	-	CASSLGGSLGYEQFF	TGTGCCAGCAGCTTAGGGGGCAGTTTGGGGTATGAGCAGTTCTTC
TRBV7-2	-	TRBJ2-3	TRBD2	CASSFPREGTTDTQYF	TGTGCCAGCAGCTTTCCGCGGGAGGGCACGACAGATACGCAGTATTTT
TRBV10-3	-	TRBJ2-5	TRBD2	CAISDASGSGETQYF	TGTGCCATCAGTGACGCTAGCGGGAGTGGAGAGACCCAGTACTTC
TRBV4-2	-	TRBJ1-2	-	CASSQKTTGSDGYTF	TGTGCCAGCAGCCAAAAAACTACAGGGAGCGATGGCTACACCTTC
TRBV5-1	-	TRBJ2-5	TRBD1	CASSSIGTGGRETQYF	TGCGCCAGCAGCTCAATCGGGACAGGGGGCCGGGAGACCCAGTACTTC
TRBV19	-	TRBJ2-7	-	CASSIDLGMTYEQYF	TGTGCCAGTAGTATAGATCTCGGGATGACCTACGAGCAGTACTTC
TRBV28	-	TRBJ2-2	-	CASSLRQGELFF	TGTGCCAGCAGTTTAAGACAGGGGGAGCTGTTTTTT
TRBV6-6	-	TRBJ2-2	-	CASSYASGPGELFF	TGTGCCAGCAGTTACGCATCAGGGCCCGGGGAGCTGTTTTTT
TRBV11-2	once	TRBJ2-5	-	CASSLSETQYF	TGTGCCAGCAGCCTGTCAGAGACCCAGTACTTC
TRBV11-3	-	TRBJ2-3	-	CASSPTGRADTQYF	TGTGCCAGCAGCCCTACAGGTAGGGCAGATACGCAGTATTTT
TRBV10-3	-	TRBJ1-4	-	CAISERGTDEKLFF	TGTGCCATCAGTGAGCGGGGGACGGATGAAAAACTGTTTTTT
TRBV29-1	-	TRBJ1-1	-	CSVSQGDTEAFF	TGCAGCGTGTCACAGGGTGACACTGAAGCTTTCTTT
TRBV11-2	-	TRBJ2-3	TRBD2	CASRTSGRRTDTQYF	TGTGCCAGCAGGACTAGCGGGAGGAGAACAGATACGCAGTATTTT
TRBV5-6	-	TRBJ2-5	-	CASSPIWQAEETQYF	TGTGCCAGCAGCCCGATTTGGCAGGCCGAAGAGACCCAGTACTTC
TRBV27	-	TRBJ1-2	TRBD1	CASSLQGAGGYTF	TGTGCCAGCAGTTTACAGGGGGCGGGTGGCTACACCTTC
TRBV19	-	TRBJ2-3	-	CASSMGTAATDTQYF	TGTGCCAGTAGTATGGGGACGGCTGCCACAGATACGCAGTATTTT
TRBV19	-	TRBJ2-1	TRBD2	CASSMVGGRQFF	TGTGCCAGTAGTATGGTCGGGGGGAGGCAGTTCTTC
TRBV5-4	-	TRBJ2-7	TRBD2	CASSMGLAVEEQYF	TGTGCCAGCAGCATGGGACTAGCGGTGGAAGAGCAGTACTTC
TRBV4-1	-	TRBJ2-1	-	CASSRGDGSDEQFF	TGCGCCAGCAGCCGCGGGGATGGGTCCGATGAGCAGTTCTTC
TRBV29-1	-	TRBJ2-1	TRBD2	CSVEPGGRAYNEQFF	TGCAGCGTTGAGCCTGGCGGGAGGGCTTACAATGAGCAGTTCTTC
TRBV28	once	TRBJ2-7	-	CASTSGSTYEQYF	TGTGCCAGCACTTCGGGCTCCACCTACGAGCAGTACTTC
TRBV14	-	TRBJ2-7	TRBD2	CASSQEIGLAGSDYEQYF	TGTGCCAGCAGCCAAGAGATCGGGTTAGCGGGTTCCGACTACGAGCAGTACTTC
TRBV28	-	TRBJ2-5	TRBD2	CATSTSGDYQETQYF	TGTGCCACGTCGACTAGCGGGGACTACCAAGAGACCCAGTACTTC
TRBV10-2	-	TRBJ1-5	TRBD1	CASLIWRGRVRQPQHF	TGCGCCAGCCTAATTTGGAGGGGGCGCGTAAGGCAGCCCCAGCATTTT
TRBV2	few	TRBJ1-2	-	CASSEGGLYGYTF	TGTGCCAGCAGTGAGGGGGGGCTCTATGGCTACACCTTC
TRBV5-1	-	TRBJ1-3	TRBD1	CASSPGTGGGTIYF	TGCGCCAGCAGCCCCGGGACAGGGGGCGGCACCATATATTTT
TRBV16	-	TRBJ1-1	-	CASSRPGGNTEAFF	TGTGCCAGCAGCCGCCCAGGAGGGAACACTGAAGCTTTCTTT
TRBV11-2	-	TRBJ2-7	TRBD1	CASSEVIRDRRYEQYF	TGTGCCAGCAGCGAAGTTATTAGGGACAGGCGCTACGAGCAGTACTTC
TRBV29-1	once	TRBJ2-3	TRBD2	CSVQRGSGSGDTQYF	TGCAGCGTTCAACGAGGTAGCGGGAGCGGGGATACGCAGTATTTT
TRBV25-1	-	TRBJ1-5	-	CASSESQGLSNQPQHF	TGTGCCAGCAGTGAATCCCAGGGTTTGAGCAATCAGCCCCAGCATTTT